This T cell receptor (beta chain) is drawn from a study of shared clonotypes between healthy human individuals. On this clone: A far larger clone differs by one base, so this is likely a read error.

Several immunoSEQ 96-well plates shared each subset's DNA, each plate a replicate. In the original analysis: Because ImmunoSEQ provided only junction sequences with no quality scores, the filtering differed. The table came from immunoSEQ multiplex PCR; TCRdb's copy has only in-frame clones and leaves some out. V and J calls and clone size come straight from that table; D and trimming were deduced from the DNA. This table has 450,000 to 500,000 clones, 81% appearing once. Free of recent acute infections or vaccinations, the donors were healthy HIV-negative adults. Germline CDR1 is ENHRY and CDR2 is SYGVKD. The CDR3 is 13 amino acids.

Material: PBMCs. This TCR derives from a woman aged 40 to 50 in good health. Some clones in this sample may be carry-over from other donors' samples. J is TRBJ2-7 and V is TRBV10-3; 9 bases fit TRBD2. In nucleotides, the CDR3 is TGTACCATAGGGACTAGCAAAGGCCACGAGCAGTACTTC. Protein product: CTIGTSKGHEQYF.